Below, 3 T cell receptor beta chains from the same sample are listed, as sequenced in a study of shared clonotypes between healthy human individuals. Measured with immunoSEQ multiplex PCR; TCRdb has only the in-frame clones, and not every one. Counted here are 470,000 or so clones, more than 75% occurring once; the ten biggest clones make up more than 10%. Sequencing was performed on PBMCs. The receptors derive from a woman between 35 and 50 years old in good health. Some clones in this sample may be carry-over from other donors' samples.

The chain has TRBV7-9 and TRBJ1-4; D not certain. Trimming stripped 6 bases from V and 7 bases from J, with 21 bases between. The CDR3 runs 16 residues. Germline-derived CDR1 and CDR2 are SEHNR and FQNEAQ (reference sequence). CDR3: CASRADSFFDGEKLFF. For the CDR3, the DNA is TGTGCCAGCAGAGCGGACTCGTTTTTCGACGGTGAAAAACTGTTTTTT.

The V and J genes are TRBV15 and TRBJ1-5; the D gene is possibly TRBD1 (6 bases). V was clipped by 0 bases and J by 9 bases, with 15 bases between them. The CDR3 runs to 15 residues. Germline V CDR1 and CDR2: LNHNV, YYDKDF (reference sequence). CDR3 region: CATSRDLNRVVPQHF. The CDR3 DNA sequence: TGTGCCACCAGCAGAGATTTAAACAGGGTTGTGCCCCAGCATTTT. The full variable domain, completed using reference TRBV15 and TRBJ1-5, is DAMVIQNPRYQVTQFGKPVTLSCSQTLNHNVMYWYQQKSSQAPKLLFHYYDKDFNNEADTPDNFQSRRPNTSFCFLDIRSPGLGDTAMYLCATSRDLNRVVPQHFGDGTRLSIL.

The chain recombines TRBV18 with TRBJ2-5; 7 positions agree with TRBD1. Near its end, the DNA agrees better with TRBJ2-7, so the J call may be wrong. Germline V gene sequence: CDR1 KGHSH, CDR2 LQKENI. This CDR3 region has 14 residues. The DNA of the CDR3 is TGTGCCAGCTCAACGACAGGGTTATTCTACGAGCAGTACTTC. This translates into CASSTTGLFYEQYF.